The rows below give T cell receptor beta chains drawn from one sample of a study of OX40 agonist ivuxolimab in advanced cancers. Assay used: immunoSEQ multiplex PCR; TCRdb lists only in-frame clones, some missing. This table has approximately 57,000 clones, roughly 88% appearing once. The source was CD4+ or CD8+ T cells sorted from blood, collected in a trial of the OX40 agonist ivuxolimab. The receptors were sampled from an adult with an advanced solid tumor such as melanoma, head and neck, liver or kidney cancer. CDR3s include the opening cysteine and the closing phenylalanine or tryptophan. A D gene is named only where the DNA matches it firmly. The size of a clone is reported for some rows only, either as once, few or many, or as a class for expanded clones.

>once|TRBD2|TRBJ2-3|TRBV9
CASSARGTITDTQYF
TGTGCCAGCAGCGCCCGAGGGACTATTACAGATACGCAGTATTTT
>NA|NA|TRBJ1-4|TRBV28
CASSLSARGGEKLFF
TGTGCCAGCAGTTTGTCAGCGAGGGGTGGTGAAAAACTGTTTTTT
>NA|NA|TRBJ2-1|TRBV7-8
CASSLGSYEQFF
TGTGCCAGCAGCTTAGGTTCCTATGAGCAGTTCTTC
>once|TRBD1|TRBJ1-2|TRBV5-1
CASSMDREGYTF
TGCGCCAGCAGCATGGACAGGGAAGGCTACACCTTC
>NA|TRBD1|TRBJ1-1|TRBV11-2
CASSYLGQLNTEAFF
TGTGCCAGCAGTTACCTGGGACAGTTGAACACTGAAGCTTTCTTT
>NA|NA|TRBJ2-5|TRBV2
CASSESGRQETQYF
TGTGCCAGCAGTGAAAGTGGGAGACAAGAGACCCAGTACTTC
>NA|TRBD1|TRBJ2-2|TRBV19
CASSIPWTGAVGELFF
TGTGCCAGTAGTATCCCCTGGACAGGGGCGGTCGGGGAGCTGTTTTTT
>NA|NA|TRBJ1-1|TRBV4-1
CASSQTLETEAFF
TGCGCCAGCAGCCAAACACTGGAAACTGAAGCTTTCTTT
>medium-sized|TRBD2|TRBJ2-1|TRBV14
CASSPLAGDGYNEQFF
TGTGCCAGCAGTCCCTTAGCGGGGGATGGGTACAATGAGCAGTTCTTC
>NA|NA|TRBJ2-1|TRBV21-1
CASTPRALNVYNEQFF
TGTGCCAGCACCCCTAGGGCCCTCAACGTGTACAATGAGCAGTTCTTC
>NA|NA|TRBJ1-1|TRBV21-1
CASSPGALFKNTEAFF
TGTGCCAGCAGCCCCGGGGCCCTTTTCAAGAACACTGAAGCTTTCTTT
>NA|NA|TRBJ1-2|TRBV29-1
CSALWGDLSGGYTF
TGCAGCGCCCTTTGGGGGGACTTATCTGGTGGCTACACCTTC
>NA|NA|TRBJ1-1|TRBV19
CASSIDLTPDRNTEAFF
TGTGCCAGTAGTATAGATCTTACCCCGGACAGGAACACTGAAGCTTTCTTT
>NA|NA|TRBJ2-3|TRBV7-9
CASSLVGGTDTQYF
TGTGCCAGCAGCTTAGTAGGGGGCACAGATACGCAGTATTTT
>few|NA|TRBJ2-4|TRBV4-1
CASSQALGGNIQYF
TGCGCCAGCAGCCAAGCCCTAGGGGGAAACATTCAGTACTTC
>once|TRBD2|TRBJ2-1|TRBV7-3
CASSPIGGLAGALYDEQFF
TGTGCCAGCAGCCCGATCGGGGGACTAGCGGGAGCATTATACGATGAGCAGTTCTTC
>NA|NA|TRBJ1-4|TRBV5-1
CASSSGVYEKLFF
TGCGCCAGCAGCTCGGGGGTTTATGAAAAACTGTTTTTT
>NA|NA|TRBJ1-5|TRBV4-3
CASSQEARPGQPQHF
TGCGCCAGCAGCCAAGAAGCCCGGCCGGGTCAGCCCCAGCATTTT
>NA|NA|TRBJ2-7|TRBV7-9
CASSSISYEQYF
TGTGCCAGCAGCTCGATTTCCTACGAGCAGTACTTC
>NA|NA|TRBJ2-3|TRBV11-2
CASSLDSSETQYF
TGTGCCAGCAGCTTAGATTCTAGCGAGACGCAGTATTTT
>NA|TRBD1|TRBJ1-2|TRBV9
CASSVNLRDSRGYTF
TGTGCCAGCAGCGTAAACCTCCGGGACAGCCGCGGCTACACCTTC
>NA|NA|TRBJ2-5|TRBV7-9
CASSLDGTQYF
TGTGCCAGCAGCTTAGATGGGACCCAGTACTTC
>NA|TRBD1|TRBJ1-2|TRBV29-1
CSVSRDRGVTF
TGCAGCGTTAGCCGGGACAGGGGTGTCACCTTC
>once|NA|TRBJ2-2|TRBV30
CAWSPQGGGTGELFF
TGTGCCTGGAGTCCACAGGGTGGGGGCACCGGGGAGCTGTTTTTT
>NA|NA|TRBJ2-3|TRBV7-6
CASSLLAGSSTDTQYF
TGTGCCAGCAGCTTATTGGCGGGTTCTAGCACAGATACGCAGTATTTT
>NA|NA|TRBJ1-2|TRBV7-2
CASSPRETGLPAYVYGYTF
TGTGCCAGCAGCCCCCGAGAGACAGGCCTACCCGCCTATGTCTATGGCTACACCTTC